This entry lists 32 T cell receptor beta chains sequenced from one sample in a study of cytomegalovirus exposure and HLA in healthy donors. The PCR had 60 Vbeta and 13 Jbeta primers. The data were produced by immunoSEQ multiplex PCR, yet TCRdb's version contains in-frame clones alone and is incomplete. The sample has 100,000 to 150,000 clones, approximately 81% seen once. Sequencing was done on a sample of PBMCs. Receptors were obtained from a man between 18 and 29 years old in good health and CMV-seropositive.

This rearrangement joins TRBV7-8 to TRBJ2-7, with D perhaps TRBD1 (5 bases). V lost 2 bases to trimming and J lost 6 bases, with 14 bases between them. The CDR3 consists of 14 residues. Germline CDR1 and CDR2: SGHVS and FQNEAQ. CDR3 loop: CASSLRAGFSEQYF. CDR3 nucleotides: TGTGCCAGCAGCTTACGGGCAGGGTTTTCCGAGCAGTACTTC.

This clone occurred once. This chain uses TRBV6-5 with TRBJ2-4; the match to TRBD1 covers 8 bases. CDR1 is MNHEY and CDR2 is SVGAGI in the germline V gene. Trimming took 6 bases from V and 4 from J; bases not matched to a gene: 5. The CDR3 contains 14 residues. The CDR3: CASSLDRAKNIQYF. In DNA form, the CDR3 reads TGTGCCAGCAGCCTGGACAGGGCGAAAAACATTCAGTACTTC.

The chain has TRBV4-1 and TRBJ2-7; tentative D call: TRBD2 (5 bases). The CDR3 runs 16 residues. Germline V lookup: CDR1 MGHRA, CDR2 YSYEKL. Trimming took off 1 base at V and 1 base at J, with 14 bases between the two ends. CDR3 loop: CASSQAPGLRSYEQYF. As DNA, the CDR3 is TGCGCCAGCAGCCAAGCGCCTGGACTTCGATCCTACGAGCAGTACTTC.

The chain couples TRBV4-1 to TRBJ2-3; 8 nucleotides align to TRBD2. CDR3 length equals 15 residues. The V and J ends lost 0 bases and 5 bases, in that order; junction bases with no gene match: 4. Germline V gene data show CDR1 as MGHRA and CDR2 as YSYEKL. The CDR3 spells CASSQDAGGGDTQYF. For the CDR3, the DNA is TGCGCCAGCAGCCAAGATGCGGGGGGAGGAGATACGCAGTATTTT.

The chain recombines TRBV7-6 with TRBJ2-2, with D perhaps TRBD2 (5 bases). The germline V gene encodes CDR1 SGHVS and CDR2 FNYEAQ. The V end was cut by 3 bases, the J end by 4 bases, with 12 bases between. This CDR3 has 15 amino acids. This CDR3 is CASSLQRSGTGELFF. DNA of the CDR3: TGTGCCAGCAGCTTGCAGCGGTCGGGCACCGGGGAGCTGTTTTTT.

The chain employs TRBV5-4 and TRBJ2-1; 11 bases agree with TRBD2. Unmatched junction bases numbered 7, after V lost 3 bases and J lost 5 bases. This CDR3 is 16 amino acids long. Germline V gene data show CDR1 as SGHNT and CDR2 as YYREEE (reference sequence). The chain's CDR3 is CASSSELAGVNNEQFF. CDR3 DNA sequence: TGTGCCAGCAGCTCGGAACTAGCGGGAGTTAACAATGAGCAGTTCTTC.

J is TRBJ2-5 and V is TRBV5-1; 13 nucleotides match TRBD2. The CDR3 contains 15 residues. Germline V lookup: CDR1 SGHRS, CDR2 YFSETQ. The V gene end was trimmed by 4 bases and the J gene end by 5 bases; junction bases not matched to a gene: 5. CDR3 DNA: TGCGCCAGCAGCCCGACTAGCGGGAGGCCGGAGACCCAGTACTTC. It encodes CASSPTSGRPETQYF.

The J gene is TRBJ2-2, the V gene TRBV5-1, with a weak D call TRBD1 (6 bases). CDR3 length: 15 residues. Germline CDR1 and CDR2: SGHRS and YFSETQ. The ends were cut back, 4 bases at V and 0 bases at J, with 10 bases in the middle. CDR3 sequence reads: CASSPGTTNTGELFF. Written as DNA, the CDR3 is TGCGCCAGCAGCCCCGGGACAACGAACACCGGGGAGCTGTTTTTT.

In its sample, this clone was seen a few times. The genes are TRBV6-1 and TRBJ1-1; 8 positions match TRBD1. J gave up 0 bases and V 8 bases, and 5 bases lay outside the gene matches. Per the germline V gene, CDR1 is MNHNS and CDR2 is SASEGT. CDR3 length: 14 residues. The CDR3 DNA follows: TGTGCCAGCCTACTGGGACAGGTGAACACTGAAGCTTTCTTT. Translating it yields CASLLGQVNTEAFF.

The genes are TRBV4-1 and TRBJ1-2; 7 bases fit TRBD1. J lost 7 bases, V lost 5 bases, and 7 bases had no gene match. Germline CDR1 and CDR2: MGHRA and YSYEKL. CDR3 length: 13 amino acids. The CDR3 spells CASSVEGALGYTF. The DNA of the CDR3 is TGCGCCAGCAGCGTAGAGGGGGCGCTTGGCTACACCTTC.

The chain combines TRBV30 with TRBJ1-6, with TRBD1 matching 9 bases. The V gene's germline CDR1 is GTSNPN and CDR2 SVGIG (reference sequence). There are 15 residues in the CDR3. J lost 2 bases, V lost 7 bases, and 6 bases had no gene match. The CDR3 region is CASTQGAPYNSPLHF. The CDR3 DNA reads TGTGCCTCGACACAGGGGGCGCCCTATAATTCACCCCTCCACTTT.

The CDR3 nucleotides are TGCGCCAGCAGCTCTGGAGGCCCTAACTATGGCTACACCTTC. Protein sequence: CASSSGGPNYGYTF. This chain joins TRBV5-1 and TRBJ1-2; D is uncertain. In germline, CDR1 is SGHRS, CDR2 YFSETQ. The CDR3 runs 14 residues. The ends were cut back, 3 bases at V and 0 bases at J, with 9 bases in the middle.

This sequence joins TRBV6-1 and TRBJ2-5; a possible D gene is TRBD2 (6 bases). The DNA end is a closer match to TRBJ2-7, so the J assignment may be wrong. This CDR3 comprises 12 residues. Germline assignment: CDR1 MNHNS and CDR2 SASEGT. The CDR3 sequence: CASIGGTYEQYF. In DNA form, the CDR3 reads TGTGCCAGCATTGGGGGGACCTACGAGCAGTACTTC.

This clone has just a few counts. J is TRBJ1-2 and V is TRBV5-4; 9 bases match TRBD1. CDR1 SGHNT and CDR2 YYREEE come from the germline V gene (reference sequence). The CDR3 consists of 12 residues. Losses at the gene ends were 2 bases for V and 10 bases for J; bases not matched to a gene: 3. DNA for the CDR3: TGTGCCAGCAGCTTTTGGACAGGGGACTACACCTTC. As protein: CASSFWTGDYTF.

This sequence joins TRBV19 and TRBJ1-5, with 10 bases that match TRBD1. V shed 4 bases, J shed 4 bases, and the junction held 4 bases outside the gene matches. CDR3 length: 15 residues. The germline gives CDR1 LNHDA, CDR2 SQIVND (reference sequence). The DNA for the CDR3 is TGTGCCAGTAGTACTCCGGGACAGGGGAATCAGCCCCAGCATTTT. Encoded protein: CASSTPGQGNQPQHF.

This clone has a handful of counts. The gene calls are TRBV6-1 and TRBJ2-5, with TRBD2 identical over 7 bases. The V and J ends lost 5 bases and 5 bases, in that order; junction bases with no gene match: 5. There are 13 residues in the CDR3. CDR1 is MNHNS, CDR2 SASEGT, per germline. The CDR3 region is CASSWEGGETQYF. CDR3 bases: TGTGCCAGCAGTTGGGAGGGAGGGGAGACCCAGTACTTC.

This clone has only a few counts. V is TRBV9 and J is TRBJ2-3; D unclear. Germline values: CDR1 SGDLS, CDR2 YYNGEE. V was trimmed by 0 bases and J by 6 bases, leaving 29 bases between them. CDR3 length: 20 amino acids. DNA of the CDR3: TGTGCCAGCAGCGTAGAGGAGTTTGGTTTTTCGATTGCGATGAGGGATACGCAGTATTTT. Translation: CASSVEEFGFSIAMRDTQYF.

The chain employs TRBV27 and TRBJ1-5; D remains unclear. With 1 base removed from V and 3 bases from J, the gap between germline ends came to 13 bases. This CDR3 comprises 16 residues. Germline V lookup: CDR1 MNHEY, CDR2 SMNVEV (reference sequence). The CDR3 sequence: CASSLYSGISNQPQHF. DNA of the CDR3: TGTGCCAGCAGTTTATATTCGGGGATCTCCAATCAGCCCCAGCATTTT.

The rearrangement joins TRBV10-3 to TRBJ1-1, with 7 bases identical to TRBD1. Per germline, CDR1 ENHRY and CDR2 SYGVKD. The CDR3 loop spans 21 amino acids. Trimming removed 4 bases from V and 0 bases from J; junction bases left unmatched: 23. The CDR3 region is CAISVGTAIAGYDTLNTEAFF. As DNA, the CDR3 is TGTGCCATCAGTGTAGGGACAGCGATAGCTGGTTACGACACCCTGAACACTGAAGCTTTCTTT.

Comment on this clone: One end of the junction does not line up with germline, which may come from a read error. The chain couples TRBV9 to TRBJ1-2; 8 nucleotides align to TRBD1. Looked up from germline, CDR1 is SGDLS and CDR2 is YYNGEE. This CDR3 has 11 amino acids. In nucleotides, the CDR3 is TGTGCCAGCAGCAGTCGGACAGGGCTAACTTTC. As protein: CASSSRTGLTF. Full variable domain (rest looked up from reference TRBV9 and TRBJ1-2): DSGVTQTPKHLITATGQRVTLRCSPRSGDLSVYWYQQSLDQGLQFLIQYYNGEERAKGNILERFSAQQFPDLHSELNLSSLELGDSALYFCASSSRTGLTFGSGTRLTVV.

The V gene is TRBV6-6, the J gene TRBJ1-2; 9 positions match TRBD1. Trimming removed 6 bases from V and 5 bases from J; junction bases left unmatched: 7. Germline V gives CDR1 MNHNY, CDR2 SVGAGI (reference sequence). The CDR3 covers 14 residues. This CDR3 reads CASSPTGGGYGYTF. For the CDR3, the DNA is TGTGCCAGCAGCCCAACAGGGGGCGGGTATGGCTACACCTTC.

The CDR3 DNA follows: TGTGCCAGCAGCGCGCGTGCTAGCGGGGGGGCCGTGTTCGGAGAGACCCAGTACTTC. This sequence encodes CASSARASGGAVFGETQYF. J is TRBJ2-5 and V is TRBV7-2; 12 nucleotides align to TRBD2. The CDR3 is 19 residues long. Germline V gene lookup returns CDR1 SGHTA and CDR2 FQGNSA. V shed 5 bases, J shed 4 bases, and the junction held 17 bases outside the gene matches. Full variable domain (missing parts from reference TRBV7-2 and TRBJ2-5): GAGVSQSPSNKVTEKGKDVELRCDPISGHTALYWYRQSLGQGLEFLIYFQGNSAPDKSGLPSDRFSAERTGGSVSTLTIQRTQQEDSAVYLCASSARASGGAVFGETQYFGPGTRLLVL.

The chain carries TRBV4-2 and TRBJ2-3; TRBD2 matches 9 bases. The CDR3 length is 17 residues. The V segment lost 1 base and the J segment 4 bases; nucleotides outside the gene matches: 9. Germline V CDR1 and CDR2: LGHNA, YNFKEQ. The CDR3 DNA is TGTGCCAGCAGCCAAGTCGGGCGAGCGGGGGGATCAGATACGCAGTATTTT. This gives the protein CASSQVGRAGGSDTQYF.

J is TRBJ2-3 and V is TRBV5-4; 15 bases agree with TRBD2. V shed 4 bases and J 5 bases; nucleotides not matched to a gene: 11. Germline CDR1 and CDR2: SGHNT and YYREEE (reference sequence). The CDR3 has 18 residues. The CDR3 coding sequence is TGTGCCAGCAGCGCCGGGACTAGCGGGAGGCCAGGGGTAGATACGCAGTATTTT. It codes for CASSAGTSGRPGVDTQYF. Supplemented by reference TRBV5-4 and TRBJ2-3, the full variable domain reads ETGVTQSPTHLIKTRGQQVTLRCSSQSGHNTVSWYQQALGQGPQFIFQYYREEENGRGNFPPRFSGLQFPNYSSELNVNALELDDSALYLCASSAGTSGRPGVDTQYFGPGTRLTVL.

CDR3 amino acids: CASSGERNYGYTF. CDR3 nucleotides: TGTGCCAGCAGTGGGGAGAGGAACTATGGCTACACCTTC. The rearrangement joins TRBV6-5 to TRBJ1-2; D not resolved. Germline V gives CDR1 MNHEY, CDR2 SVGAGI. CDR3 length: 13 amino acids. V lost 5 bases to trimming and J lost 2 bases, with 9 bases between them.

V and J are TRBV7-5 and TRBJ2-5; the table's D call, TRBD2, has no DNA check behind it. TRBV7-5 is tagged as a pseudogene. CDR3 length: 12 amino acids. CDR3 DNA: TGTGCCAGAATCGGGGGAGTAGAGACCCAGTACTTC. Its translation: CARIGGVETQYF.

The rearrangement joins TRBV6-1 to TRBJ2-7, with TRBD1 as a possible D gene (8 bases). CDR1 and CDR2 from the germline V gene are MNHNS and SASEGT. Trimming took 3 bases from V and 1 from J, leaving 13 bases between them. The CDR3 is made up of 15 amino acids. The DNA of the CDR3 is TGTGCCAGCAGTGAGACAGGGGAGGGGTCCTACGAGCAGTACTTC. This gives the protein CASSETGEGSYEQYF.

The chain combines TRBV6-1 with TRBJ1-1; D is possibly TRBD1 (6 bases). Germline V gene sequence: CDR1 MNHNS, CDR2 SASEGT. CDR3 length equals 14 residues. Trimming stripped 6 bases from V and 9 bases from J, with 20 bases between. Here the CDR3 DNA reads TGTGCCAGCAGCCCTGGACAGACTCAAGGTCAAGCTTTCTTT. This codes for CASSPGQTQGQAFF.

The sample holds a few counts of this clone. The gene calls are TRBV6-4 and TRBJ2-2; tentatively, D is TRBD2 (6 bases). The germline V gene has CDR1 MRHNA and CDR2 SNTAGT. This CDR3 is built from 13 residues. The V end was cut by 6 bases, the J end by 5 bases, with 10 bases between. CDR3 DNA: TGTGCCAGCAGAAGCCGGGAGACCGGGGAGCTGTTTTTT. It translates to CASRSRETGELFF.

This clone was seen a few times. In the same sample, other DNA sequences code for this CDR3. This chain uses TRBV30 with TRBJ2-5, with 8 nucleotides matching TRBD2. Unmatched junction bases numbered 3, after V lost 3 bases and J lost 3 bases. The CDR3 totals 13 residues. Germline lookup yields CDR1 GTSNPN and CDR2 SVGIG (reference sequence). The CDR3, as DNA: TGTGCCTGGAGCCCGGGACTAGAAGAGACCCAGTACTTC. It translates to CAWSPGLEETQYF.

This clone was picked up one time. V gene TRBV18 combines with J gene TRBJ1-1; 8 nucleotides line up with TRBD1. Germline V lookup: CDR1 KGHSH, CDR2 LQKENI. The CDR3 is 14 amino acids. The V segment lost 5 bases and the J segment 5 bases; nucleotides outside the gene matches: 7. Written as DNA, the CDR3 is TGTGCCAGCTCATCGGACAGGGTCGGAACTGAAGCTTTCTTT. Translated: CASSSDRVGTEAFF.

The rearrangement joins TRBV5-4 to TRBJ2-3; 11 nucleotides match TRBD2. Per germline, CDR1 SGHNT and CDR2 YYREEE (reference sequence). Trimming at V came to 3 bases and at J to 1 base, leaving 16 bases not matched to a gene. The CDR3 covers 20 residues. CDR3 bases: TGTGCCAGCAGCTCCGGGCGGACTAGCGGGTCTTTCTGGGGCACAGATACGCAGTATTTT. It yields the protein CASSSGRTSGSFWGTDTQYF.